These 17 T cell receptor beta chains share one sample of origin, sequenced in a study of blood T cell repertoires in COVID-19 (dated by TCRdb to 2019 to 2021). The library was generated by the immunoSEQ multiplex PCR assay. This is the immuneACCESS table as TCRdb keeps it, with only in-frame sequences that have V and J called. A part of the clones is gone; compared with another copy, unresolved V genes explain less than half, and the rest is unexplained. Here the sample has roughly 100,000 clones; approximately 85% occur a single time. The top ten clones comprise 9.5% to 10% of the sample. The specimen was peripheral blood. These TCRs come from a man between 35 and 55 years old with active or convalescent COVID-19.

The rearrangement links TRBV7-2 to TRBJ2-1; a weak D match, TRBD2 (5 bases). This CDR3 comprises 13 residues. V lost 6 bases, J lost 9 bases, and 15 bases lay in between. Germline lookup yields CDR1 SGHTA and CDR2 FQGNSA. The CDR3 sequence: CASSRTGDFEQFF. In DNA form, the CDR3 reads TGTGCCAGCAGTCGGACCGGGGATTTTGAGCAGTTCTTC.

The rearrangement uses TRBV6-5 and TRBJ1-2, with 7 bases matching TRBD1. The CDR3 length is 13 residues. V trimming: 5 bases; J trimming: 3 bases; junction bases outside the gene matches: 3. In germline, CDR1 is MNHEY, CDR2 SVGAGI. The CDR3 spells CASSQQGYYGYTF. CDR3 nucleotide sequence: TGTGCCAGCAGTCAACAGGGGTACTATGGCTACACCTTC.

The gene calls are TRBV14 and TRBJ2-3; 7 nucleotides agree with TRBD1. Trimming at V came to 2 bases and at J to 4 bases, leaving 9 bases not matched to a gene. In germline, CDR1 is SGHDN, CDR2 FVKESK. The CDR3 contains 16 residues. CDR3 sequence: CASSQTGVEVADTQYF. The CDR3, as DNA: TGTGCCAGCAGCCAAACAGGGGTTGAAGTCGCAGATACGCAGTATTTT.

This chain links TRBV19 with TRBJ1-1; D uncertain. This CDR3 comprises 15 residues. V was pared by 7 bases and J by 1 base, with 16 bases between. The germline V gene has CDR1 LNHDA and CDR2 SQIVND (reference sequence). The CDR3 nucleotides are TGTGCCAGTAACCCCCAAACGCTAGGGAACACTGAAGCTTTCTTT. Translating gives CASNPQTLGNTEAFF.

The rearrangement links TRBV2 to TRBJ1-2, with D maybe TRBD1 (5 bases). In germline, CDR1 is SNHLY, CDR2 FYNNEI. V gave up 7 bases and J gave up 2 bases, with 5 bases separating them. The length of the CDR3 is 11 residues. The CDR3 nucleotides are TGTGCCAGCACAGGGAACTATGGCTACACCTTC. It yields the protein CASTGNYGYTF.

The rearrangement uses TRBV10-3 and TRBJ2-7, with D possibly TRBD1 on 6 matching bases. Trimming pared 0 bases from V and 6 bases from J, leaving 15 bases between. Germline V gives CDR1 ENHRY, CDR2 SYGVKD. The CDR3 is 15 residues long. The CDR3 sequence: CAISESRQGNSEQYF. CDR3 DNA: TGTGCCATCAGTGAGTCGCGTCAGGGGAACAGCGAGCAGTACTTC.

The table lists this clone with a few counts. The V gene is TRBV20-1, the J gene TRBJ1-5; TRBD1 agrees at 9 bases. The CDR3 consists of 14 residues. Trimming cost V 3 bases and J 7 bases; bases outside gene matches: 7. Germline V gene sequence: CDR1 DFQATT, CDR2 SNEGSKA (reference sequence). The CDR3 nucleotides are TGCAGTGCTAGTAGGGGACAGGGCGGGCAGCCCCAGCATTTT. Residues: CSASRGQGGQPQHF.

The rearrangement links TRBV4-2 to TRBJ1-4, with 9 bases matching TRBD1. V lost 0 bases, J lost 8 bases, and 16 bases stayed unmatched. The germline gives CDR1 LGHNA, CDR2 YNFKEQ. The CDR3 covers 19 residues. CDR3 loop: CASSQEPHRGPRSVEKLFF. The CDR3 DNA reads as TGTGCCAGCAGCCAAGAACCCCACAGGGGGCCTAGGAGTGTCGAAAAACTGTTTTTT.

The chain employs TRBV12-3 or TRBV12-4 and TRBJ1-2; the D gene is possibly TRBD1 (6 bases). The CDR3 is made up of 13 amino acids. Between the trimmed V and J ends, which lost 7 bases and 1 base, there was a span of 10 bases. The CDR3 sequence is CASKDRLNYGYTF. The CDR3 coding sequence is TGTGCCAGCAAGGACAGACTTAACTATGGCTACACCTTC.

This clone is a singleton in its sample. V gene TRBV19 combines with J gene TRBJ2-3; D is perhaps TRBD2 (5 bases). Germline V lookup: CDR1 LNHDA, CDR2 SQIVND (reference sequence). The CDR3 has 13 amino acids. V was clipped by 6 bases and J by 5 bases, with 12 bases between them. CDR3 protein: CASRLLAQDTQYF. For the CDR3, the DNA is TGTGCCAGTAGGCTCCTAGCCCAAGATACGCAGTATTTT.

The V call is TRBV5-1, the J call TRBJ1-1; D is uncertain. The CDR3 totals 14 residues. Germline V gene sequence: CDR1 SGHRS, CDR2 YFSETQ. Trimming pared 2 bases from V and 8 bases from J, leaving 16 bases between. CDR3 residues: CASSLISGVGEAFF. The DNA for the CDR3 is TGCGCCAGCAGCTTAATCAGCGGGGTCGGGGAAGCTTTCTTT.

In DNA, the CDR3 is TGCGCCAGCAGCCAAGATAATGGACTAGATTTCTCTGGGGCCAACGTCCTGACTTTC. The encoded protein is CASSQDNGLDFSGANVLTF. This chain uses TRBV4-1 with TRBJ2-6, with 7 bases lining up with TRBD2. The germline CDR1 and CDR2 sequences are MGHRA and YSYEKL. J lost 0 bases, V lost 0 bases, and 8 bases had no gene match. This CDR3 is 19 amino acids long.

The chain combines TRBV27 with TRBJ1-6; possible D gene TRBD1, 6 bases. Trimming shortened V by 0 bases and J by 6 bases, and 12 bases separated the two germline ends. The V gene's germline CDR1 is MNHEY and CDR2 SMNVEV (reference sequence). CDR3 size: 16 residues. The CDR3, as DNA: TGTGCCAGCAGTTTATCAGGGCAGGGGTTTAATTCACCCCTCCACTTT. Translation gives CASSLSGQGFNSPLHF.

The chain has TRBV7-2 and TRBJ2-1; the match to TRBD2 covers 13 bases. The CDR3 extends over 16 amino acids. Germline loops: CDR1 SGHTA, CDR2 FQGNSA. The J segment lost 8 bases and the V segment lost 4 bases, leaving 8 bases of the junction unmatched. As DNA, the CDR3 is TGTGCCAGCAGCTCCCGGACTAGCGGGGGTATCGATGAGCAGTTCTTC. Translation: CASSSRTSGGIDEQFF.

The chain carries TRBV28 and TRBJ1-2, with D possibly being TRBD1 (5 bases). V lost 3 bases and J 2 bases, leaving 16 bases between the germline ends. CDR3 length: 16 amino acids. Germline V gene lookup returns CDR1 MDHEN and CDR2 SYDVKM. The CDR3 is CASSFPANQGNYGYTF. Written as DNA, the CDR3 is TGTGCCAGCAGTTTTCCCGCGAACCAGGGCAACTATGGCTACACCTTC.

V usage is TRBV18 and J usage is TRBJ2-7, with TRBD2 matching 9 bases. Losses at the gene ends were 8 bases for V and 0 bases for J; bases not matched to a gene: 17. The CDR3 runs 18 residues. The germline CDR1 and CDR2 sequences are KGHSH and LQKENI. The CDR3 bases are TGTGCCAGCCGAACCGGGACGTACGGTAGCGGGAGCTCCTACGAGCAGTACTTC. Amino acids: CASRTGTYGSGSSYEQYF. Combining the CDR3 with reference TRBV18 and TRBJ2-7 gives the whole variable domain NAGVMQNPRHLVRRRGQEARLRCSPMKGHSHVYWYRQLPEEGLKFMVYLQKENIIDESGMPKERFSAEFPKEGPSILRIQQVVRGDSAAYFCASRTGTYGSGSSYEQYFGPGTRLTVT.

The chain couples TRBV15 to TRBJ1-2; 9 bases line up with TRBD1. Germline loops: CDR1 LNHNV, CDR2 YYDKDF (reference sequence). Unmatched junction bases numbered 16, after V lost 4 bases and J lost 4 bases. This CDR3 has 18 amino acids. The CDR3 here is CATSKYPGQGAGGYGYTF. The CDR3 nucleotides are TGTGCCACCAGCAAATACCCGGGACAGGGCGCCGGTGGCTATGGCTACACCTTC.